This is a list of T cell receptor beta chains from one sample in a study of human T cells and chemical hapten exposure. TCRdb reprocessed the RACE reads with MiXCR, giving one entry per CDR3 protein. This table has around 110,000 distinct CDR3 sequences, 9% to 15% appearing once. This sample comprised whole blood, obtained in connection with sensitization to the hapten diphenylcyclopropenone (DPC). Every receptor here comes from a woman aged 45-65 years with alopecia areata. Some clones in this sample may be carry-over from other donors' samples. CDR3s include the opening cysteine and the closing phenylalanine or tryptophan. Each record gives: clone size, V gene, D gene, J gene, CDR3 protein, CDR3 DNA. D genes are given only for firm matches. Clone size is shown for a subset of rows, as once, few, many or a class of expanded clone.

>NA|TRBV19|NA|TRBJ1-5
CASRTRDPREQPQHF
TGTGCCAGTAGGACCCGGGACCCTAGGGAACAGCCCCAGCATTTT
>NA|TRBV6-1|NA|TRBJ2-7
CASSTQGMAYEQYF
TGTGCCAGCAGTACACAGGGAATGGCGTACGAGCAGTACTTC
>NA|TRBV4-1|NA|TRBJ1-1
CASSQGRNTEAFF
TGCGCCAGCAGCCAAGGCAGGAACACTGAAGCTTTCTTT
>few|TRBV2|NA|TRBJ1-1
CASSDRAGGNTEAFF
TGTGCCAGCAGTGATCGGGCTGGGGGTAACACTGAAGCTTTCTTT
>NA|TRBV24-1|NA|TRBJ1-2
CATSDPAVDYGYTF
TGTGCCACCAGTGATCCCGCAGTGGACTATGGCTACACCTTC
>few|TRBV12-3/TRBV12-4|TRBD1|TRBJ1-2
CASSRPGGEVGGYTF
TGTGCCAGCAGTAGGCCAGGGGGCGAAGTAGGGGGCTACACCTTC
>few|TRBV20-1|NA|TRBJ1-2
CSARDTATGPIGYTF
TGCAGTGCTAGAGATACGGCGACTGGCCCCATTGGCTACACCTTC
>NA|TRBV5-1|NA|TRBJ2-6
CASKDVSGANVLTF
TGCGCCAGCAAGGACGTCTCTGGGGCCAACGTCCTGACTTTC
>few|TRBV12-3/TRBV12-4|TRBD1|TRBJ1-1
CASSLGQGKDEAFF
TGTGCCAGCAGCCTAGGACAGGGGAAGGATGAAGCTTTCTTT
>few|TRBV20-1|NA|TRBJ1-2
CSARDLPNYGYTF
TGCAGTGCTAGAGATCTCCCTAACTATGGCTACACCTTC
>NA|TRBV20-1|NA|TRBJ1-4
CSARDFRGGANEKLFF
TGCAGTGCTAGAGATTTCAGGGGTGGTGCTAATGAAAAACTGTTTTTT
>NA|TRBV14|NA|TRBJ2-2
CASSPGRNTGELFF
TGTGCCAGCAGCCCTGGACGGAACACCGGGGAGCTGTTTTTT
>many|TRBV28|NA|TRBJ1-2
CASNPGDSNYGYTF
TGTGCCAGCAATCCAGGGGATTCTAACTATGGCTACACCTTC
>NA|TRBV27|NA|TRBJ1-1
CVSRYTSDTEAFF
TGTGTCAGCCGATACACCTCGGACACTGAAGCTTTCTTT
>NA|TRBV29-1|NA|TRBJ2-7
CSVGEGYEQYF
TGCAGCGTTGGAGAGGGATACGAGCAGTACTTC
>NA|TRBV7-2|NA|TRBJ2-5
CASSLARETQYF
TGTGCCAGCAGCTTAGCACGTGAGACCCAGTACTTC
>few|TRBV6-1|NA|TRBJ1-1
CASVDDTNTEAFF
TGTGCCAGCGTCGACGACACGAACACTGAAGCTTTCTTT
>NA|TRBV6-6|NA|TRBJ2-5
CASSWGRQETQYF
TGTGCCAGCAGTTGGGGACGGCAAGAGACCCAGTACTTC
>few|TRBV2|NA|TRBJ1-4
CASRRDRDEKLFF
TGTGCCAGCAGACGGGACCGAGATGAAAAACTGTTTTTT
>few|TRBV7-6|NA|TRBJ1-6
CASSLQGSNSPLHF
TGTGCCAGCAGCTTACAGGGAAGCAATTCACCCCTCCACTTT
>few|TRBV6-1|NA|TRBJ1-5
CASSGNRQPQHF
TGTGCCAGCAGTGGAAACAGGCAGCCCCAGCATTTT
>few|TRBV5-1|TRBD1|TRBJ1-2
CASALAGTGNGYTF
TGCGCCAGCGCCTTGGCCGGGACAGGGAATGGCTACACCTTC
>few|TRBV28|NA|TRBJ2-1
CASSFEGVEEQFF
TGTGCCAGCAGTTTCGAGGGAGTTGAGGAGCAGTTCTTC
>few|TRBV11-2|NA|TRBJ1-5
CASSFSGSSGEPQHF
TGTGCCAGCAGCTTTTCCGGGTCCTCCGGGGAGCCCCAGCATTTT
>few|TRBV6-5|NA|TRBJ1-2
CASSYSLYGDNYGYTF
TGTGCCAGCAGTTACTCGCTCTACGGGGATAACTATGGCTACACCTTC
>NA|TRBV20-1|TRBD2|TRBJ2-3
CSASLVGSGGDYTQYF
TGCAGTGCTAGCCTAGTTGGGAGCGGGGGGGATTATACGCAGTATTTT
>NA|TRBV29-1|NA|TRBJ2-3
CSVRQGTDTQYF
TGCAGCGTTAGACAGGGCACAGATACGCAGTATTTT
>medium-sized|TRBV27|NA|TRBJ2-7
CASSSPMGGYEQYF
TGTGCCAGCAGTTCCCCGATGGGGGGCTACGAGCAGTACTTC
>many|TRBV4-2|NA|TRBJ2-7
CASSQAGDTTYEQYF
TGTGCCAGCAGCCAAGCGGGGGACACCACCTACGAGCAGTACTTC
>NA|TRBV18|TRBD1|TRBJ2-1
CASSPLAGGPSSSYNEQFF
TGTGCCAGCTCACCACTAGCAGGGGGCCCATCTAGCTCCTACAATGAGCAGTTCTTC
>few|TRBV5-4|NA|TRBJ2-7
CASSLGAVSSYEQYF
TGTGCCAGCAGCTTAGGTGCGGTTAGCTCCTACGAGCAGTACTTC
>NA|TRBV2|NA|TRBJ2-5
CASRHRTAQGETQYF
TGTGCCAGCAGGCACCGGACCGCGCAGGGGGAGACCCAGTACTTC
>few|TRBV20-1|TRBD1|TRBJ1-5
CSAQLGTVNQPQHF
TGCAGTGCCCAATTGGGGACAGTCAATCAGCCCCAGCATTTT
>NA|TRBV6-5|NA|TRBJ2-6
CASSYGWETGANVLTF
TGTGCCAGCAGTTACGGTTGGGAAACTGGGGCCAACGTCCTGACTTTC
>few|TRBV20-1|TRBD2|TRBJ2-2
CSARDHAGGPNTGELFF
TGCAGTGCTAGAGATCACGCGGGAGGGCCGAACACCGGGGAGCTGTTTTTT
>few|TRBV7-2|NA|TRBJ1-4
CASSLDFQGPLGEKLFF
TGTGCCAGCAGCTTGGATTTTCAGGGTCCCCTGGGCGAAAAACTGTTTTTT
>many|TRBV6-5|TRBD2|TRBJ2-3
CAIAALAGGRDTQYF
TGTGCCATAGCAGCTCTAGCGGGGGGTCGAGATACGCAGTATTTT
>few|TRBV28|NA|TRBJ2-7
CASSLIPGIYEQYF
TGTGCCAGCAGTTTAATCCCGGGTATCTACGAGCAGTACTTC
>few|TRBV5-1|NA|TRBJ1-2
CASSPRRDFGYTF
TGCGCCAGCAGCCCACGGCGGGACTTTGGCTACACCTTC
>once|TRBV20-1|NA|TRBJ1-2
CSAYDRNRVEGYTF
TGCAGTGCTTATGACAGGAATCGTGTAGAGGGCTACACCTTC
>NA|TRBV12-2|NA|TRBJ2-3
CASRLARGGTDTQYF
TGTGCAAGTCGCTTAGCCAGGGGGGGAACAGATACGCAGTATTTT